These 30 T cell receptor beta chains share one sample of origin, sequenced in a study of blood T cell repertoires in COVID-19. The repertoire was sequenced with immunoSEQ multiplex PCR; TCRdb's copy has only in-frame clones and lacks some. This sample yields 650,000 to 800,000 clones, of which about 87% are seen a single time; about 0.24% belongs to the top ten. Sequencing was carried out using peripheral blood. The receptors were gathered from a woman under 30 with acute or convalescent COVID-19.

Only one count was recorded for this clone. The chain links TRBV5-1 to TRBJ2-2, with no clear D. Trimming left V 2 bases short and J 0 bases short, with 20 bases between. The germline V gene has CDR1 SGHRS and CDR2 YFSETQ. This CDR3 is 19 amino acids long. The CDR3 bases are TGCGCCAGCAGCTTATTTGGCGGCAACACTAAGGCGAACACCGGGGAGCTGTTTTTT. Translating it yields CASSLFGGNTKANTGELFF.

The V call is TRBV25-1, the J call TRBJ2-7; perhaps TRBD1 as D (5 bases). The V end lost 1 base, the J end lost 3 bases, and 13 bases lay between the germline ends. CDR1 is MGHDK, CDR2 SYGVNS, per germline. The CDR3 is 15 residues long. CDR3 residues: CASSEFRGRVYEQYF. Here the CDR3 DNA reads TGTGCCAGCAGTGAATTTAGGGGCAGGGTCTACGAGCAGTACTTC.

The V gene is TRBV5-1, the J gene TRBJ1-2; tentative D call: TRBD1 (5 bases). V was pared by 0 bases and J by 4 bases, with 19 bases between. Germline loops: CDR1 SGHRS, CDR2 YFSETQ. The length of the CDR3 is 17 residues. The CDR3 DNA sequence: TGCGCCAGCAGCTTGGGTGGGGTGACAGCTCCCTTCTATGGCTACACCTTC. Its translation: CASSLGGVTAPFYGYTF. Full variable domain (rest looked up from reference TRBV5-1 and TRBJ1-2): KAGVTQTPRYLIKTRGQQVTLSCSPISGHRSVSWYQQTPGQGLQFLFEYFSETQRNKGNFPGRFSGRQFSNSRSEMNVSTLELGDSALYLCASSLGGVTAPFYGYTFGSGTRLTVV.

This clone was counted a single time. The DNA of the CDR3 is TGTGCCAGCAGCTCCCACCGTCCCGATAGCAATGAGCAGTTCTTC. Translation: CASSSHRPDSNEQFF. The chain couples TRBV11-2 to TRBJ2-1; D remains ambiguous. The germline V gene encodes CDR1 SGHAT and CDR2 FQNNGV. This CDR3 has 15 amino acids. V was pared by 4 bases and J by 6 bases, with 16 bases between.

V is TRBV12-3 or TRBV12-4 and J is TRBJ1-1; possible D gene TRBD1, 5 bases. V lost 10 bases and J 0 bases, leaving 9 bases between the germline ends. CDR3 length equals 12 residues. This chain's CDR3 is CATGGMNTEAFF. CDR3 nucleotides: TGTGCCACGGGGGGGATGAACACTGAAGCTTTCTTT.

The gene calls are TRBV5-6 and TRBJ2-7, with a weak D call TRBD2 (5 bases). CDR3 size: 14 residues. CDR1 and CDR2 (germline): SGHDT, YYEEEE. Between the trimmed V and J ends, which lost 4 bases and 2 bases, there was a span of 13 bases. CDR3 region: CASSVGRGTYEQYF. The CDR3 nucleotides read TGTGCCAGCAGCGTGGGCCGGGGAACCTACGAGCAGTACTTC.

V and J are TRBV5-3 and TRBJ1-3; the match to TRBD1 covers 11 bases. TRBV5-3 is recorded as an ORF, its role being uncertain. The CDR3 sequence is 18 residues long. Trimming removed 0 bases from V and 7 bases from J; junction bases left unmatched: 12. The CDR3 loop reads CARSLGDRGNNIRNTIYF. Written as DNA, the CDR3 is TGTGCCAGAAGCTTGGGGGACAGGGGGAATAATATTCGCAACACCATATATTTT.

This chain uses TRBV6-2 or TRBV6-3 with TRBJ2-7; TRBD1 aligns across 9 bases. The CDR3 spans 15 residues. CDR1 MNHEY and CDR2 SVGEGT come from the germline V gene. Trimming took 2 bases from V and 1 from J; bases not matched to a gene: 3. The CDR3: CASSYPGTGSYEQYF. DNA of the CDR3: TGTGCCAGCAGTTACCCCGGGACAGGGTCCTACGAGCAGTACTTC.

This chain connects TRBV9 to TRBJ2-3; 7 bases match TRBD1. After removal of 0 bases from V and 0 bases from J, the junction contained 7 bases not matched to a gene. Germline V CDR1 and CDR2: SGDLS, YYNGEE. The CDR3 is made up of 17 amino acids. The CDR3 sequence is CASSVEWTGTSTDTQYF. CDR3 sequence (DNA): TGTGCCAGCAGCGTAGAGTGGACAGGCACTAGCACAGATACGCAGTATTTT. Variable domain in full (rest from reference TRBV9 and TRBJ2-3): DSGVTQTPKHLITATGQRVTLRCSPRSGDLSVYWYQQSLDQGLQFLIQYYNGEERAKGNILERFSAQQFPDLHSELNLSSLELGDSALYFCASSVEWTGTSTDTQYFGPGTRLTVL.

The chain uses TRBV27 and TRBJ2-2; TRBD1 aligns across 9 bases. The length of the CDR3 is 16 residues. CDR1 is MNHEY and CDR2 is SMNVEV in the germline V gene (reference sequence). Losses at the gene ends were 8 bases for V and 3 bases for J; bases not matched to a gene: 10. The CDR3 spells CASAATGQGDTGELFF. In DNA form, the CDR3 reads TGTGCCAGCGCAGCGACGGGACAGGGTGACACCGGGGAGCTGTTTTTT.

This clone was observed a few times. The rearrangement joins TRBV4-3 to TRBJ1-2, with 7 bases lining up with TRBD1. The ends lost 1 base at V and 7 bases at J; junction bases unmatched: 9. Germline lookup yields CDR1 LGHNA and CDR2 YSLEER. The CDR3 extends over 15 amino acids. CDR3 coding DNA: TGCGCCAGCAGCCAAGTGATTCAGGGGGGAGCTGGCTACACCTTC. Its translation: CASSQVIQGGAGYTF.

The rearrangement links TRBV9 to TRBJ2-3; 8 bases are a match to TRBD2. The CDR3 is made up of 14 amino acids. The V gene's germline CDR1 is SGDLS and CDR2 YYNGEE. The trim removed 7 bases at V and 5 bases at J, leaving 9 bases unmatched. CDR3 protein: CASGGGGPIDTQYF. CDR3 nucleotide sequence: TGTGCCAGCGGAGGCGGGGGGCCGATAGATACGCAGTATTTT. Based on the CDR3 plus reference TRBV9 and TRBJ2-3, the full variable domain is DSGVTQTPKHLITATGQRVTLRCSPRSGDLSVYWYQQSLDQGLQFLIQYYNGEERAKGNILERFSAQQFPDLHSELNLSSLELGDSALYFCASGGGGPIDTQYFGPGTRLTVL.

V usage is TRBV5-1 and J usage is TRBJ2-7; weak D call: TRBD2 (5 bases). The CDR3 consists of 17 residues. The germline gives CDR1 SGHRS, CDR2 YFSETQ. Trimming shortened V by 7 bases and J by 7 bases, and 30 bases separated the two germline ends. The CDR3 sequence is CASRPQFWAGGGWEQYF. The CDR3 DNA reads as TGCGCCAGCCGTCCTCAATTCTGGGCGGGCGGAGGTTGGGAGCAGTACTTC.

This clone was counted between two and nine times. J is TRBJ1-5 and V is TRBV19; 7 bases are shared with TRBD1. The CDR3 sequence is 16 residues long. The germline gives CDR1 LNHDA, CDR2 SQIVND (reference sequence). The ends lost 7 bases at V and 0 bases at J; junction bases unmatched: 9. In DNA, the CDR3 is TGTGCCAGTAAGTCCCGGGACAGAGTTAGCAATCAGCCCCAGCATTTT. It translates to CASKSRDRVSNQPQHF.

The J gene is TRBJ2-4, the V gene TRBV9; D remains unclear. Germline values: CDR1 SGDLS, CDR2 YYNGEE. V shed 4 bases and J shed 8 bases, with 19 bases lying between them. The CDR3 contains 15 residues. CDR3 loop: CASSPYFAATDIQYF. The CDR3 DNA is TGTGCCAGCAGCCCTTACTTTGCGGCCACGGACATTCAGTACTTC.

In its sample, this clone was seen a few times. The chain is built from TRBV19 and TRBJ1-2; 7 bases match TRBD1. This CDR3 spans 18 amino acids. The V and J ends lost 4 bases and 0 bases, in that order; junction bases with no gene match: 14. Looked up from germline, CDR1 is LNHDA and CDR2 is SQIVND (reference sequence). DNA of the CDR3: TGTGCCAGTAGTAACCAACGGGCAGGGGGATGGTCTAACTATGGCTACACCTTC. As protein: CASSNQRAGGWSNYGYTF.

V is TRBV2 and J is TRBJ1-2, with 7 bases fitting TRBD1. This CDR3 has 16 residues. J lost 1 base, V lost 7 bases, and 12 bases had no gene match. Germline CDR1 SNHLY, CDR2 FYNNEI. In nucleotides, the CDR3 is TGTGCCAGCAAAAGGTACCGGACAGGCGATAACTATGGCTACACCTTC. Translated: CASKRYRTGDNYGYTF.

This clone was seen a single time. The chain uses TRBV19 and TRBJ1-1; no firm D call. Germline values: CDR1 LNHDA, CDR2 SQIVND (reference sequence). There are 14 residues in the CDR3. The ends were cut back, 5 bases at V and 0 bases at J, with 10 bases in the middle. The CDR3 DNA is TGTGCCAGTAGTTCAGGATTAATGAACACTGAAGCTTTCTTT. Translating gives CASSSGLMNTEAFF.

Concerning this clone: At the DNA level, this CDR3 is encoded by other sequences in the same sample as well. This chain connects TRBV5-1 to TRBJ2-5, with D perhaps matching TRBD2 (5 bases). Germline V CDR1 and CDR2: SGHRS, YFSETQ. The CDR3 consists of 12 residues. Between the trimmed V and J ends, which lost 2 bases and 5 bases, there was a span of 7 bases. The CDR3 bases are TGCGCCAGCAGCTTACGCGGGGAGACCCAGTACTTC. Protein: CASSLRGETQYF. The full variable domain, completed using reference TRBV5-1 and TRBJ2-5, is KAGVTQTPRYLIKTRGQQVTLSCSPISGHRSVSWYQQTPGQGLQFLFEYFSETQRNKGNFPGRFSGRQFSNSRSEMNVSTLELGDSALYLCASSLRGETQYFGPGTRLLVL.

This chain links TRBV6-2 or TRBV6-3 with TRBJ2-7, with TRBD2 identical over 8 bases. CDR1 is MNHEY and CDR2 is SVGEGT in the germline V gene. After removal of 4 bases from V and 3 bases from J, the junction contained 8 bases not matched to a gene. The CDR3 length is 15 residues. CDR3 protein: CASSFQYLAGYEQYF. CDR3 nucleotides: TGTGCCAGCAGTTTCCAATACCTAGCGGGCTACGAGCAGTACTTC.

The chain recombines TRBV27 with TRBJ1-1, with unresolved D. Germline assignment: CDR1 MNHEY and CDR2 SMNVEV (reference sequence). Between the trimmed V and J ends, which lost 4 bases and 0 bases, there was a span of 3 bases. This CDR3 region has 12 residues. The CDR3 here is CASSSVNTEAFF. CDR3 bases: TGTGCCAGCAGTTCAGTGAACACTGAAGCTTTCTTT.

V and J are TRBV19 and TRBJ2-1; D possibly corresponds to TRBD2 (6 bases). V lost 5 bases, J lost 0 bases, and 14 bases lay in between. The CDR3 extends over 16 amino acids. Germline values: CDR1 LNHDA, CDR2 SQIVND (reference sequence). In DNA form, the CDR3 reads TGTGCCAGTAGTGGCGGTAGCGGCCTCTCCTACAATGAGCAGTTCTTC. This translates into CASSGGSGLSYNEQFF.

The chain links TRBV4-3 to TRBJ1-1; D is uncertain. V shed 0 bases and J shed 1 base, with 12 bases lying between them. The germline V gene has CDR1 LGHNA and CDR2 YSLEER. The length of the CDR3 is 16 residues. The chain's CDR3 is CASSQDLKHPNTEAFF. The CDR3 nucleotides are TGCGCCAGCAGCCAAGATCTGAAACACCCGAACACTGAAGCTTTCTTT.

V is TRBV9 and J is TRBJ2-7; TRBD1 agrees at 9 bases. J lost 3 bases, V lost 0 bases, and 4 bases had no gene match. The CDR3 totals 15 residues. The V gene's germline CDR1 is SGDLS and CDR2 YYNGEE. CDR3 nucleotide sequence: TGTGCCAGCAGCGTAGCGGAGACAGGGGGCTACGAGCAGTACTTC. It yields the protein CASSVAETGGYEQYF. The full variable domain, rest sourced from reference TRBV9 and TRBJ2-7, is DSGVTQTPKHLITATGQRVTLRCSPRSGDLSVYWYQQSLDQGLQFLIQYYNGEERAKGNILERFSAQQFPDLHSELNLSSLELGDSALYFCASSVAETGGYEQYFGPGTRLTVT.

Points on this clone: Additional DNA sequences in this sample encode the identical CDR3. The chain recombines TRBV5-4 with TRBJ1-2; no clear D. Trimming took 0 bases from V and 0 from J, leaving 6 bases between them. Germline-derived CDR1 and CDR2 are SGHNT and YYREEE (reference sequence). The CDR3 extends over 14 amino acids. CDR3 protein: CASSLDRANYGYTF. The DNA of the CDR3 is TGTGCCAGCAGCTTGGACAGAGCTAACTATGGCTACACCTTC.

This chain connects TRBV6-5 to TRBJ1-4; no firm D call. This CDR3 has 15 amino acids. V dropped 6 bases and J dropped 8 bases, with 19 bases sitting between them. The germline gives CDR1 MNHEY, CDR2 SVGAGI. This chain's CDR3 is CASRVPRGSEEKLFF. The CDR3 DNA is TGTGCCAGCAGGGTCCCTCGGGGTTCGGAGGAAAAACTGTTTTTT.

V usage is TRBV7-9 and J usage is TRBJ2-7; 10 bases agree with TRBD1. Germline-derived CDR1 and CDR2 are SEHNR and FQNEAQ (reference sequence). The length of the CDR3 is 16 residues. Trimming took 0 bases from V and 2 from J; bases not matched to a gene: 4. This chain's CDR3 is CASSLARGTGAYEQYF. CDR3 DNA sequence: TGTGCCAGCAGCTTAGCAAGAGGGACAGGGGCCTACGAGCAGTACTTC.

The V and J genes are TRBV30 and TRBJ2-7, with a possible D match to TRBD1 (6 bases). CDR1 and CDR2 (germline): GTSNPN, SVGIG (reference sequence). V lost 4 bases to trimming and J lost 10 bases, with 14 bases between them. The CDR3 extends over 11 amino acids. The CDR3 here is CAWIQGQPQYF. CDR3 sequence (DNA): TGTGCCTGGATCCAGGGGCAGCCACAGTACTTC.

The rearrangement links TRBV5-6 to TRBJ1-1; D not certain. Trimming pared 1 base from V and 4 bases from J, leaving 14 bases between. The CDR3 is 15 residues long. Germline CDR1 reads SGHDT; CDR2 reads YYEEEE. The CDR3: CASSLYAGESTEAFF. The CDR3 DNA follows: TGTGCCAGCAGCTTGTACGCCGGGGAGAGCACTGAAGCTTTCTTT. The complete variable domain, with remaining parts taken from reference TRBV5-6 and TRBJ1-1, reads DAGVTQSPTHLIKTRGQQVTLRCSPKSGHDTVSWYQQALGQGPQFIFQYYEEEERQRGNFPDRFSGHQFPNYSSELNVNALLLGDSALYLCASSLYAGESTEAFFGQGTRLTVV.

V is TRBV7-2 and J is TRBJ2-7; a possible D gene is TRBD2 (5 bases). Trimming pared 1 base from V and 2 bases from J, leaving 18 bases between. CDR3 length: 17 amino acids. Germline V gene data show CDR1 as SGHTA and CDR2 as FQGNSA. CDR3 amino acids: CASSLGPPSSGPYEQYF. CDR3 nucleotides: TGTGCCAGCAGCTTAGGGCCCCCTAGCTCGGGCCCCTACGAGCAGTACTTC.